The 15 T cell receptor beta chains presented below share a single source sample, sequenced in a study of Graves' ophthalmopathy and Graves' hyperthyroidism. RNA transcripts were the source from which TCR beta CDR3 regions were amplified. Investigators did first-round RT-PCR with HTBI primers, then second-round multiplex PCR. Via MiXCR, TCRdb re-called the multiplex PCR reads, giving one row per CDR3 protein. The profile shows 200,000 to 300,000 distinct CDR3 sequences, less than 55% of them singletons. Sequencing input: peripheral blood. These receptor sequences come from an adult man with Graves' ophthalmopathy.

The chain combines TRBV19 with TRBJ2-2, with 7 bases lining up with TRBD1. Trimming cost V 3 bases and J 7 bases; bases outside gene matches: 8. This CDR3 comprises 15 residues. Germline V CDR1 and CDR2: LNHDA, SQIVND (reference sequence). CDR3 coding DNA: TGTGCCAGTAGTATTGTGACAGGGCGTGTCGGGGAGCTGTTTTTT. Its translation is CASSIVTGRVGELFF.

This clonotype was counted between two and nine times. The rearrangement links TRBV27 to TRBJ1-2; 7 nucleotides match TRBD1. CDR1 and CDR2 from the germline V gene are MNHEY and SMNVEV (reference sequence). CDR3 length: 12 amino acids. V was clipped by 5 bases and J by 8 bases; unmatched bases: 5. The CDR3: CASSPGTAGYTF. The CDR3 DNA reads as TGTGCCAGCAGTCCAGGGACAGCCGGCTACACCTTC.

In the case of this clonotype: It may be a read error: a sequence one base away is much more abundant. This sequence joins TRBV5-8 and TRBJ1-2; no clear D. The CDR3 runs 14 residues. Germline CDR1 is SGHTS and CDR2 is YDEGEE. In nucleotides, the CDR3 is TGCGCCAGCGGCTTGGCAGGCAGGATCTATGGCTACACCTTC. Its translation: CASGLAGRIYGYTF. Complete variable domain (other parts from reference TRBV5-8 and TRBJ1-2): EAGVTQSPTHLIKTRGQQATLRCSPISGHTSVYWYQQALGLGLQFLLWYDEGEERNRGNFPPRFSGRQFPNYSSELNVNALELEDSALYLCASGLAGRIYGYTFGSGTRLTVV.

The CDR3 DNA reads TGCAGTGCACGGAGGGTGGAAAAACTGTTTTTT. Translated, it gives CSARRVEKLFF. The rearrangement links TRBV20-1 to TRBJ1-4; D is undetermined. This CDR3 region has 11 residues. V was trimmed by 6 bases and J by 8 bases, leaving 10 bases between them. Germline values: CDR1 DFQATT, CDR2 SNEGSKA (reference sequence).

In the case of this clonotype: This sequence may be a read error, since a much larger clone differs from it by one base. This chain joins TRBV10-3 and TRBJ2-7; 9 nucleotides line up with TRBD1. CDR3 length: 12 amino acids. Germline V gives CDR1 ENHRY, CDR2 SYGVKD. CDR3 nucleotides: TGTGCCGTCAGGGACAGGGCCTACGAGCAGTACTTC. It specifies CAVRDRAYEQYF.

The gene calls are TRBV7-9 and TRBJ1-6; 7 bases map to TRBD1. V lost 4 bases to trimming and J lost 5 bases; unmatched junction nucleotides: 5. Germline CDR1 reads SEHNR; CDR2 reads FQNEAQ (reference sequence). The CDR3 consists of 15 residues. This CDR3 is CASSSRQGHNSPLHF. The CDR3 DNA sequence: TGTGCCAGCAGCTCCAGACAGGGTCATAATTCACCCCTCCACTTT.

The chain employs TRBV7-2 and TRBJ1-1; D remains ambiguous. Germline V CDR1 and CDR2: SGHTA, FQGNSA. The CDR3 sequence is 15 residues long. Trimming took off 1 base at V and 4 bases at J, with 13 bases between the two ends. The CDR3 DNA sequence: TGTGCCAGCAGCTTAGATGTGGTGATGGGCACTGAAGCTTTCTTT. Translated, it gives CASSLDVVMGTEAFF.

This clonotype was picked up a small number of times. The rearrangement links TRBV2 to TRBJ1-1; no firm D call. CDR1 and CDR2 from the germline V gene are SNHLY and FYNNEI. Between the trimmed V and J ends, which lost 3 bases and 1 base, there was a span of 9 bases. CDR3 length: 14 residues. CDR3 region: CASSDRLGNTEAFF. The DNA of the CDR3 is TGTGCCAGCAGTGATCGACTTGGGAACACTGAAGCTTTCTTT.

This chain connects TRBV12-3 or TRBV12-4 to TRBJ1-1; D is possibly TRBD1 (5 bases). V was clipped by 3 bases and J by 4 bases, with 6 bases between them. The CDR3 has 12 residues. CDR3 DNA: TGTGCCAGCAGTTTCAGGGTCACTGAAGCTTTCTTT. Translating it yields CASSFRVTEAFF.

This clonotype turned up a few times. The chain has TRBV6-6 and TRBJ1-1; possible D gene TRBD1, 5 bases. CDR1 is MNHNY and CDR2 is SVGAGI in the germline V gene (reference sequence). The V end was cut by 2 bases, the J end by 2 bases, with 12 bases between. This CDR3 is 15 amino acids long. The CDR3 protein is CASSYLRGGNTEAFF. The CDR3 coding sequence is TGTGCCAGCAGTTACCTGAGGGGTGGTAACACTGAAGCTTTCTTT.

This clonotype was observed a few times. The V call is TRBV9, the J call TRBJ2-7, with 8 bases aligning to TRBD2. The V and J ends lost 2 bases and 4 bases, in that order; junction bases with no gene match: 8. The V gene's germline CDR1 is SGDLS and CDR2 YYNGEE. The CDR3 has 15 amino acids. The CDR3 spells CASSVGAGGGYEQYF. The CDR3 nucleotides are TGTGCCAGCAGCGTCGGGGCGGGAGGTGGGTACGAGCAGTACTTC.

This rearrangement joins TRBV12-3 or TRBV12-4 to TRBJ1-2; D not resolved. The CDR3 has 15 amino acids. V shed 5 bases and J shed 2 bases, with 15 bases lying between them. The CDR3 bases are TGTGCCAGCAGTCCCACAACGGCCAGGAACTATGGCTACACCTTC. Amino acids: CASSPTTARNYGYTF.

The chain employs TRBV10-2 and TRBJ2-7; TRBD2 matches 9 bases. Losses at the gene ends were 3 bases for V and 6 bases for J; bases not matched to a gene: 6. The CDR3 has 14 amino acids. From germline, CDR1 is WSHSY and CDR2 SAAADI. This chain's CDR3 is CASSDGTSRREQYF. CDR3 sequence (DNA): TGCGCCAGCAGTGACGGGACTAGCAGGCGCGAGCAGTACTTC.

The V and J genes are TRBV2 and TRBJ2-1, with D tentatively TRBD2 (7 bases). V gave up 8 bases and J gave up 2 bases, with 10 bases separating them. This CDR3 contains 13 residues. The germline V gene encodes CDR1 SNHLY and CDR2 FYNNEI. CDR3 nucleotides: TGTGCCAGCGAGGGGGGGGCCTACAATGAGCAGTTCTTC. Translated: CASEGGAYNEQFF.

The table lists this clonotype with a few counts. This chain uses TRBV24-1 with TRBJ1-1; 8 nucleotides match TRBD1. Trimming at V came to 3 bases and at J to 11 bases, leaving 7 bases not matched to a gene. CDR3 length: 13 amino acids. Per germline, CDR1 KGHDR and CDR2 SFDVKD. CDR3 protein: CATSDQTGVAAFF. CDR3 in DNA: TGTGCCACCAGTGATCAGACAGGGGTTGCGGCTTTCTTT.